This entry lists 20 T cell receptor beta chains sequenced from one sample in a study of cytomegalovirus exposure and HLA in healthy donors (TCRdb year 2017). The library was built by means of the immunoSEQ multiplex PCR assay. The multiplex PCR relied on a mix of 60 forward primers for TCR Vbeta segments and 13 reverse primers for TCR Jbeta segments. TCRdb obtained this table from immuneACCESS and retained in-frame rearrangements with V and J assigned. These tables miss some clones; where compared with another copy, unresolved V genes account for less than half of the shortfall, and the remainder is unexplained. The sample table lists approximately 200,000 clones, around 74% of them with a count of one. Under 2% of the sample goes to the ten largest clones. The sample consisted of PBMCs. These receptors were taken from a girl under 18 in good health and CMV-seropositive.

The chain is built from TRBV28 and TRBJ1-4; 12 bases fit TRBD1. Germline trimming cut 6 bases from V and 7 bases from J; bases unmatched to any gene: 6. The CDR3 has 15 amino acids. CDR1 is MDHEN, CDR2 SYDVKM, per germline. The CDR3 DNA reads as TGTGCCAGCAGCCGAGGGGACAGGGGGCTTGAAAAACTGTTTTTT. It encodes CASSRGDRGLEKLFF.

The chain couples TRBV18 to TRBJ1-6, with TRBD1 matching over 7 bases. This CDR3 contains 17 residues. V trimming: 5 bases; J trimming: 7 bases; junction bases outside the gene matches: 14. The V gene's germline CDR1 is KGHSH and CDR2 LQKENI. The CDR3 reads CASSLTGITSTNSPLHF. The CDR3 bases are TGTGCCAGCTCATTGACAGGGATCACCTCCACCAATTCACCCCTCCACTTT.

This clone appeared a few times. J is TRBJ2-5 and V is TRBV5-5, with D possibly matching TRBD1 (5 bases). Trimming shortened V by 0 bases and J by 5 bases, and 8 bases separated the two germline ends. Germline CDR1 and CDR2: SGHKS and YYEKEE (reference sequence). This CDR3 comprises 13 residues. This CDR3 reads CASSLVPGETQYF. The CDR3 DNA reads TGTGCCAGCAGCTTGGTTCCAGGGGAGACCCAGTACTTC.

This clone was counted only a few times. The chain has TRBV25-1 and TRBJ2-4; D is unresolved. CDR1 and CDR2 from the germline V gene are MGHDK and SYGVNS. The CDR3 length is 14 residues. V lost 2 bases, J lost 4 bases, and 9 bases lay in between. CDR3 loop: CASSEAVGKNIQYF. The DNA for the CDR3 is TGTGCCAGCAGTGAAGCGGTCGGAAAAAACATTCAGTACTTC.

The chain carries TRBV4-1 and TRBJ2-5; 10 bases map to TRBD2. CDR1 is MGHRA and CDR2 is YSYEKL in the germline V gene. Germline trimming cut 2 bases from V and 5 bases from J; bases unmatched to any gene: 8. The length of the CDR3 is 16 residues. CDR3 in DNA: TGCGCCAGCAGCCAAACGGAGAGCGGGGGGGTGGAGACCCAGTACTTC. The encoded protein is CASSQTESGGVETQYF.

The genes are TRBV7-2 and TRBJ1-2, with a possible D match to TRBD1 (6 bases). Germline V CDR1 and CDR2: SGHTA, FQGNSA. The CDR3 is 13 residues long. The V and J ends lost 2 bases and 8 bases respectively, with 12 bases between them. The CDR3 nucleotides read TGTGCCAGCAGCTTAACAGGGTTTTGGGGCTACACCTTC. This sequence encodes CASSLTGFWGYTF.

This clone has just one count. The DNA for the CDR3 is TGTGCCAGCAGCGTAGCAGTAGCGGGGACCTCAGATACGCAGTATTTT. This translates into CASSVAVAGTSDTQYF. J is TRBJ2-3 and V is TRBV9; 8 bases are a match to TRBD2. Germline values: CDR1 SGDLS, CDR2 YYNGEE. J gave up 4 bases and V 0 bases, and 7 bases lay outside the gene matches. The CDR3 extends over 16 amino acids.

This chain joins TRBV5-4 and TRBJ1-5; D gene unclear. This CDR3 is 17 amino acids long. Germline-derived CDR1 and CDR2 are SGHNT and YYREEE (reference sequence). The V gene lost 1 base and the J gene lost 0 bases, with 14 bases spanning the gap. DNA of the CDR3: TGTGCCAGCAGCTTGAAGAGGGCAGACTATAGCAATCAGCCCCAGCATTTT. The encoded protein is CASSLKRADYSNQPQHF. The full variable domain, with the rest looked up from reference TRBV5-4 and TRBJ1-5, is ETGVTQSPTHLIKTRGQQVTLRCSSQSGHNTVSWYQQALGQGPQFIFQYYREEENGRGNFPPRFSGLQFPNYSSELNVNALELDDSALYLCASSLKRADYSNQPQHFGDGTRLSIL.

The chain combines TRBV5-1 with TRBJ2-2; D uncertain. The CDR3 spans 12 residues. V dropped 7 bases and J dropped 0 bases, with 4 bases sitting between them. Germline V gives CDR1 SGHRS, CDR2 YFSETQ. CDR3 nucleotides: TGCGCCAGCTGTACGAACACCGGGGAGCTGTTTTTT. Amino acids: CASCTNTGELFF.

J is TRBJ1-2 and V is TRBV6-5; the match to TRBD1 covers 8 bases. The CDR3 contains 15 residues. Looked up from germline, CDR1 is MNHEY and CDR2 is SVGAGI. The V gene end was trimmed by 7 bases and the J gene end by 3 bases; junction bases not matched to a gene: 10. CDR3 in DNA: TGTGCCAGCAACACCGCGGACAGGGCTGACTATGGCTACACCTTC. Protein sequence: CASNTADRADYGYTF.

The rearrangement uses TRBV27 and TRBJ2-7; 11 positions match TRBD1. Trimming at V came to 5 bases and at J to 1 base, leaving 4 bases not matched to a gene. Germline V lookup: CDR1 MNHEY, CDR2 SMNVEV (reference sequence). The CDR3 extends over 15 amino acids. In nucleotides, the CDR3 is TGTGCCAGCAGTCAAGGGACAGGGGGTTCCTACGAGCAGTACTTC. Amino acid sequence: CASSQGTGGSYEQYF.

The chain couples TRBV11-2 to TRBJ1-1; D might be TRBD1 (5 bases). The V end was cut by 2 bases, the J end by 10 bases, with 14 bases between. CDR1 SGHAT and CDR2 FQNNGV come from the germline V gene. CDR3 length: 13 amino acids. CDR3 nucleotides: TGTGCCAGCAGCTTACAGGGTTTCGGTGTAGCTTTCTTT. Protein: CASSLQGFGVAFF.

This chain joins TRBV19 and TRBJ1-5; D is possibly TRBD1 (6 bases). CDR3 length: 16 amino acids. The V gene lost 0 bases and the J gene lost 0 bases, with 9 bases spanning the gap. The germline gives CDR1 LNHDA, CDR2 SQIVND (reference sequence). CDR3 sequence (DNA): TGTGCCAGTAGTATAGATGGACAGTATAGCAATCAGCCCCAGCATTTT. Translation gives CASSIDGQYSNQPQHF.

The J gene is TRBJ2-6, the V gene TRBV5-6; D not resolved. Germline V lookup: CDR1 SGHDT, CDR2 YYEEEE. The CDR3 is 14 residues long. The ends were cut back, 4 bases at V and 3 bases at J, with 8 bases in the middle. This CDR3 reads CASSAERGANVLTF. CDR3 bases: TGTGCCAGCAGCGCGGAACGTGGGGCCAACGTCCTGACTTTC.

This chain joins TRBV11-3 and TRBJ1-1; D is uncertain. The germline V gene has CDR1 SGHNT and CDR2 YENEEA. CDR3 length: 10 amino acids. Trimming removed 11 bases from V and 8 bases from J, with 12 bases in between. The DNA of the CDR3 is TGTGCCCGTGCCGGGAGGGAAGCTTTCTTT. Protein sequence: CARAGREAFF.

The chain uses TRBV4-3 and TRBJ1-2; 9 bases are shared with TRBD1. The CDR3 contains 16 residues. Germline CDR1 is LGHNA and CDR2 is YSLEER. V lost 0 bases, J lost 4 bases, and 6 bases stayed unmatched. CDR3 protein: CASSQDLGDRVYGYTF. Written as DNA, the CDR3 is TGCGCCAGCAGCCAAGATTTGGGGGACAGGGTCTATGGCTACACCTTC.

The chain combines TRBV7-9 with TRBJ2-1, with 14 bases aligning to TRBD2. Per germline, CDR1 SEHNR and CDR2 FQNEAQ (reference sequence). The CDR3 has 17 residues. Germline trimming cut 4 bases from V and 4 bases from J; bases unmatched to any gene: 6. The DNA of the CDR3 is TGTGCCAGCAGCTCGGGACTAGCGGGGGTAAATTACAATGAGCAGTTCTTC. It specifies CASSSGLAGVNYNEQFF.

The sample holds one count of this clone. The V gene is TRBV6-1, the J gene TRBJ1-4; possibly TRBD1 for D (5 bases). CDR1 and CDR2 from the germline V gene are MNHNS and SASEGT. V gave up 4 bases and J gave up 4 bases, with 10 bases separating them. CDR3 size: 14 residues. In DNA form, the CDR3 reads TGTGCCAGCAGTGTACAGGACTATAATGAAAAACTGTTTTTT. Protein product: CASSVQDYNEKLFF.

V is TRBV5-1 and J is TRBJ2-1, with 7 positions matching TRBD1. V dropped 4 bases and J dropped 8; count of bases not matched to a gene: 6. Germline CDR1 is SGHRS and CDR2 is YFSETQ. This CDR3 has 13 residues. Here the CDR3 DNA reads TGCGCCAGCAGCGCTGGGACAGCCGATGAGCAGTTCTTC. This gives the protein CASSAGTADEQFF.

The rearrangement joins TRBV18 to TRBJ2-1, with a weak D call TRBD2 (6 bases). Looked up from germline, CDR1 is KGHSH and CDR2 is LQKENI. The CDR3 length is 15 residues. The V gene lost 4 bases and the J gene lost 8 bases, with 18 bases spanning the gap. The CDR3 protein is CASSLVSGLLDEQFF. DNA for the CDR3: TGTGCCAGCTCACTGGTAAGCGGGCTTTTGGATGAGCAGTTCTTC. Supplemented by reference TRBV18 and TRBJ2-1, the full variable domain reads NAGVMQNPRHLVRRRGQEARLRCSPMKGHSHVYWYRQLPEEGLKFMVYLQKENIIDESGMPKERFSAEFPKEGPSILRIQQVVRGDSAAYFCASSLVSGLLDEQFFGPGTRLTVL.